The 8 T cell receptor beta chains below come from one sample, sequenced in a study of blood T cell repertoires in COVID-19. Only in-frame clones appear in the TCRdb table, and some are missing; sequencing was by immunoSEQ multiplex PCR. The sample lists about 110,000 clones, about 76% occurring once. Sequenced: peripheral blood. These receptors were collected from a man older than 75 with acute or convalescent COVID-19.

The chain is built from TRBV7-2 and TRBJ2-2, with D maybe TRBD2 (6 bases). Germline V gives CDR1 SGHTA, CDR2 FQGNSA. Trimming took 6 bases from V and 3 from J, leaving 14 bases between them. The CDR3 is made up of 15 amino acids. In DNA, the CDR3 is TGTGCCAGCAGGCTGGGGGGAATCGACACCGGGGAGCTGTTTTTT. Its protein is CASRLGGIDTGELFF. Full variable domain (remainder filled in from reference TRBV7-2 and TRBJ2-2): GAGVSQSPSNKVTEKGKDVELRCDPISGHTALYWYRQSLGQGLEFLIYFQGNSAPDKSGLPSDRFSAERTGGSVSTLTIQRTQQEDSAVYLCASRLGGIDTGELFFGEGSRLTVL.

As regards this clone: This specimen includes other DNA sequences encoding the same CDR3. This chain joins TRBV9 and TRBJ2-6; D remains ambiguous. This CDR3 has 13 amino acids. CDR1 and CDR2 from the germline V gene are SGDLS and YYNGEE. The V gene lost 2 bases and the J gene lost 3 bases, with 3 bases spanning the gap. The CDR3 spells CASSVSGANVLTF. The CDR3 region has the DNA TGTGCCAGCAGCGTCAGTGGGGCCAACGTCCTGACTTTC.

This clone was counted only a few times. The J gene is TRBJ1-5, the V gene TRBV2; the match to TRBD1 covers 9 bases. V shed 1 base and J 16 bases; nucleotides not matched to a gene: 5. This CDR3 contains 12 residues. Germline V gene sequence: CDR1 SNHLY, CDR2 FYNNEI. The CDR3 nucleotides read TGTGCCAGCAGTGAAGGGGACAGGGCCCGCCATTTT. Its protein product is CASSEGDRARHF.

The rearrangement links TRBV9 to TRBJ2-5; 14 nucleotides align to TRBD2. Looked up from germline, CDR1 is SGDLS and CDR2 is YYNGEE. The CDR3 consists of 16 residues. The V and J ends lost 2 bases and 2 bases, in that order; junction bases with no gene match: 2. Written as DNA, the CDR3 is TGTGCCAGCAGCGTGGGGACTAGCGGGAGTCAAGAGACCCAGTACTTC. Residues: CASSVGTSGSQETQYF.

The rearrangement joins TRBV30 to TRBJ1-6; weak D call: TRBD1 (5 bases). The CDR3 is 16 residues long. Germline V gene sequence: CDR1 GTSNPN, CDR2 SVGIG (reference sequence). Trimming cost V 3 bases and J 7 bases, with 19 bases left between them. The CDR3 sequence is CAWRRAGRFPNSPLHF. The CDR3 DNA reads TGTGCCTGGAGGAGAGCAGGGCGCTTCCCAAATTCACCCCTCCACTTT.

The chain has TRBV27 and TRBJ2-1, with 12 positions matching TRBD2. The germline V gene has CDR1 MNHEY and CDR2 SMNVEV (reference sequence). The J segment lost 0 bases and the V segment lost 7 bases, leaving 16 bases of the junction unmatched. This CDR3 region has 20 residues. The DNA for the CDR3 is TGTGCCAGCAAAGCCCCCCGGACTAGCGGGATTGCGAGCTCCTACAATGAGCAGTTCTTC. Protein sequence: CASKAPRTSGIASSYNEQFF.

As DNA, the CDR3 is TGTGCCACTCGAGGACTAGCTAGCACAGATACGCAGTATTTT. Protein product: CATRGLASTDTQYF. This chain connects TRBV15 to TRBJ2-3; 8 bases are a match to TRBD2. The CDR3 spans 14 residues. V was clipped by 9 bases and J by 0 bases; unmatched bases: 5. The germline V gene encodes CDR1 LNHNV and CDR2 YYDKDF (reference sequence).

This chain links TRBV18 with TRBJ2-4, with a weak D call TRBD1 (5 bases). The germline CDR1 and CDR2 sequences are KGHSH and LQKENI. The CDR3 is 14 amino acids. The germline V and J ends were trimmed by 6 bases and 8 bases, with 17 bases remaining between them. The CDR3 spells CASSPIMDTDIQYF. The CDR3, as DNA: TGTGCCAGCTCCCCTATTATGGACACCGACATTCAGTACTTC.